The 17 T cell receptor beta chains presented below share a single source sample, sequenced in a study of cytomegalovirus exposure and HLA in healthy donors. PCR employed 60 Vbeta and 13 Jbeta primers. Generated by immunoSEQ multiplex PCR, the TCRdb table keeps only in-frame clones and is missing some. The profile shows some 120,000 clones, approximately 80% of them singletons. The sequenced sample consisted of PBMCs. The receptors shown here come from a young man in good health and CMV-seronegative.

Comment on this clone: Relative to the germline gene, one junction end is altered; a read error may explain this. This rearrangement joins TRBV7-9 to TRBJ2-7; 7 bases line up with TRBD1. Germline CDR1 is SEHNR and CDR2 is FQNEAQ (reference sequence). The CDR3 runs 12 residues. In DNA form, the CDR3 reads TGTTCCAGCAGCTTGACAGGGAACGAGCAGTACTTC. This encodes CSSSLTGNEQYF.

V is TRBV11-3 and J is TRBJ2-7; possibly TRBD2 for D (5 bases). Trimming removed 5 bases from V and 6 bases from J, with 14 bases in between. From germline, CDR1 is SGHNT and CDR2 YENEEA. The CDR3 is made up of 13 amino acids. CDR3 DNA sequence: TGTGCCAGCAGCACTAGGGTTGACGGCGAGCAGTACTTC. This gives the protein CASSTRVDGEQYF. Variable domain in full (rest from reference TRBV11-3 and TRBJ2-7): EAGVVQSPRYKIIEKKQPVAFWCNPISGHNTLYWYLQNLGQGPELLIRYENEEAVDDSQLPKDRFSAERLKGVDSTLKIQPAELGDSAVYLCASSTRVDGEQYFGPGTRLTVT.

This chain uses TRBV5-4 with TRBJ2-6, with D perhaps matching TRBD2 (6 bases). V was cut by 1 base and J by 6 bases, with 11 bases left in between. There are 15 residues in the CDR3. Germline V gene lookup returns CDR1 SGHNT and CDR2 YYREEE (reference sequence). CDR3 in DNA: TGTGCCAGCAGCTTGTTCCCGCGGGAGGCCAACGTCCTGACTTTC. It yields the protein CASSLFPREANVLTF.

V is TRBV7-6 and J is TRBJ2-1; 9 bases are shared with TRBD1. This CDR3 region has 15 residues. Trimming removed 4 bases from V and 4 bases from J; junction bases left unmatched: 5. CDR1 and CDR2 from the germline V gene are SGHVS and FNYEAQ. The DNA of the CDR3 is TGTGCCAGCAGCTCGACAGGGGGGGGATACAATGAGCAGTTCTTC. This codes for CASSSTGGGYNEQFF. Using reference TRBV7-6 and TRBJ2-1 for the parts outside the CDR3, the full variable domain is GAGVSQSPRYKVTKRGQDVALRCDPISGHVSLYWYRQALGQGPEFLTYFNYEAQQDKSGLPNDRFSAERPEGSISTLTIQRTEQRDSAMYRCASSSTGGGYNEQFFGPGTRLTVL.

The genes are TRBV5-5 and TRBJ1-5, with D unresolved. The V end was cut by 0 bases, the J end by 9 bases, with 13 bases between. CDR3 length equals 14 residues. Germline V gene data show CDR1 as SGHKS and CDR2 as YYEKEE (reference sequence). CDR3 coding DNA: TGTGCCAGCAGCTTGGCCCGAGACACGCGGCCCCAGCATTTT. Translating gives CASSLARDTRPQHF.

The genes are TRBV9 and TRBJ2-7, with 9 nucleotides matching TRBD1. V was pared by 2 bases and J by 3 bases, with 6 bases of the junction left unmatched. This CDR3 spans 15 amino acids. The germline gives CDR1 SGDLS, CDR2 YYNGEE. CDR3 in DNA: TGTGCCAGCAGCGTCCGGGGGACAGGGTTCTACGAGCAGTACTTC. It specifies CASSVRGTGFYEQYF.

The chain joins TRBV29-1 to TRBJ2-1; TRBD2 matches at 12 bases. The junction had 11 bases not matched to a gene; V was cut back by 2 bases and J by 6 bases. The germline gives CDR1 SQVTM, CDR2 ANQGSEA. The CDR3 has 17 amino acids. The CDR3 bases are TGCAGCGTTGAAAGGCTCGCCGGACTAGCGGGAATCAATGAGCAGTTCTTC. Its translation: CSVERLAGLAGINEQFF.

The rearrangement uses TRBV5-4 and TRBJ2-7; a possible D gene is TRBD2 (5 bases). CDR3 length equals 12 residues. V was cut by 2 bases and J by 6 bases, with 9 bases left in between. Germline V gives CDR1 SGHNT, CDR2 YYREEE (reference sequence). CDR3 amino acids: CASSLSAGEQYF. CDR3 sequence (DNA): TGTGCCAGCAGCTTAAGCGCGGGCGAGCAGTACTTC.

This rearrangement joins TRBV25-1 to TRBJ2-7; D is ambiguous. V was shortened by 1 base and J by 6 bases, with 19 bases between the two germline ends. The CDR3 extends over 16 amino acids. CDR1 MGHDK and CDR2 SYGVNS come from the germline V gene. The CDR3 nucleotides are TGTGCCAGCAGTGAATCCCCATCGACACATCCGAGCGAGCAGTACTTC. It is translated as CASSESPSTHPSEQYF.

The V and J genes are TRBV27 and TRBJ2-3, with TRBD1 matching 10 bases. This CDR3 contains 17 residues. The V gene end was trimmed by 4 bases and the J gene end by 4 bases; junction bases not matched to a gene: 11. The germline V gene encodes CDR1 MNHEY and CDR2 SMNVEV (reference sequence). The CDR3 sequence: CASSSPPGQGWADTQYF. CDR3 DNA sequence: TGTGCCAGCAGTTCGCCTCCGGGACAGGGGTGGGCAGATACGCAGTATTTT.

V and J are TRBV6-1 and TRBJ1-1, with unresolved D. Germline CDR1 is MNHNS and CDR2 is SASEGT. This CDR3 spans 14 amino acids. V gave up 5 bases and J gave up 1 base, with 11 bases separating them. CDR3 sequence: CASSKVGRNTEAFF. As DNA, the CDR3 is TGTGCCAGCAGTAAAGTGGGCAGGAACACTGAAGCTTTCTTT.

This chain connects TRBV7-9 to TRBJ2-2, with a tentative D call TRBD1 (5 bases). From germline, CDR1 is SEHNR and CDR2 FQNEAQ (reference sequence). Trimming took off 2 bases at V and 6 bases at J, with 7 bases between the two ends. The CDR3 sequence is 13 residues long. This CDR3 is CASSLTRAGELFF. CDR3 DNA: TGTGCCAGCAGCTTAACCAGGGCCGGGGAGCTGTTTTTT.

V usage is TRBV7-2 and J usage is TRBJ1-2; D gene ambiguous. The CDR3 sequence is 13 residues long. V was trimmed by 1 base and J by 8 bases, leaving 11 bases between them. CDR1 is SGHTA, CDR2 FQGNSA, per germline. This CDR3 is CASSLVPRRGYTF. Written as DNA, the CDR3 is TGTGCCAGCAGCTTAGTACCCCGGAGAGGCTACACCTTC. Combining the CDR3 with reference TRBV7-2 and TRBJ1-2 gives the whole variable domain GAGVSQSPSNKVTEKGKDVELRCDPISGHTALYWYRQSLGQGLEFLIYFQGNSAPDKSGLPSDRFSAERTGGSVSTLTIQRTQQEDSAVYLCASSLVPRRGYTFGSGTRLTVV.

The chain is built from TRBV9 and TRBJ2-1; TRBD2 matches at 9 bases. The germline V gene encodes CDR1 SGDLS and CDR2 YYNGEE. The CDR3 length is 16 residues. The V gene end was trimmed by 3 bases and the J gene end by 10 bases; junction bases not matched to a gene: 14. This CDR3 reads CASSAFPGLATNEQFF. The CDR3 DNA reads as TGTGCCAGCAGCGCCTTCCCCGGACTAGCGACGAACGAGCAGTTCTTC.

This clone was observed many times. V usage is TRBV6-4 and J usage is TRBJ2-1, with 7 bases fitting TRBD2. The CDR3 covers 15 residues. The ends lost 2 bases at V and 3 bases at J; junction bases unmatched: 4. Germline assignment: CDR1 MRHNA and CDR2 SNTAGT. The CDR3 loop reads CASSDTSGDYNEQFF. CDR3 coding DNA: TGTGCCAGCAGTGACACCAGCGGGGACTACAATGAGCAGTTCTTC.

This clone came up a few times. The chain recombines TRBV28 with TRBJ1-2; 8 bases align to TRBD1. J was trimmed by 4 bases and V by 2 bases; bases with no gene match: 21. Per germline, CDR1 MDHEN and CDR2 SYDVKM. This CDR3 is built from 20 residues. Here the CDR3 DNA reads TGTGCCAGCAGTTTACTTACCCCAACGAGGTCGGGGACAGGAGCCTATGGCTACACCTTC. Translating gives CASSLLTPTRSGTGAYGYTF.

The chain joins TRBV5-1 to TRBJ1-6; the match to TRBD1 covers 7 bases. This CDR3 is 15 amino acids long. Germline trimming cut 4 bases from V and 7 bases from J; bases unmatched to any gene: 8. Looked up from germline, CDR1 is SGHRS and CDR2 is YFSETQ. The CDR3 DNA is TGCGCCAGCAGCCAGTCCGGGACAGTAAATTCACCCCTCCACTTT. Amino acid sequence: CASSQSGTVNSPLHF.